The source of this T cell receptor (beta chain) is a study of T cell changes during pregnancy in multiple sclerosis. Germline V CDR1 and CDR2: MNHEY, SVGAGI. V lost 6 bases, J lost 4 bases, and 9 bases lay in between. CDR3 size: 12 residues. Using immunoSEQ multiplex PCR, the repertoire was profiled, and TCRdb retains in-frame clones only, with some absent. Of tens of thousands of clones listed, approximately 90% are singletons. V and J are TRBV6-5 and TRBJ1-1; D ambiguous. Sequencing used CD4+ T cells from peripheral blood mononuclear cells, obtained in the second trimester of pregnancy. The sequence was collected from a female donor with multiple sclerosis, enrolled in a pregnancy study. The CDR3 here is CASSERGTEAFF. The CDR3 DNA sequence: TGTGCCAGCAGCGAACGAGGCACTGAAGCTTTCTTT.